The present T cell receptor (beta chain) was sequenced within a study of T cell changes during pregnancy in multiple sclerosis. The method was immunoSEQ multiplex PCR; TCRdb's version includes in-frame clones alone and lacks a portion of them. This repertoire shows roughly 99,000 clones, 85% to 95% found once; its top ten account for roughly 0.78%. Per the germline V gene, CDR1 is SGDLS and CDR2 is YYNGEE. The CDR3 spans 13 residues. With 5 bases clipped from V and 6 bases from J, the junction kept 3 bases outside the gene matches. The receptor comes from a female donor in good health, enrolled as a control in a pregnancy study. The chain combines TRBV9 with TRBJ2-2; TRBD2 aligns across 8 bases. Source: peripheral blood, taken in the third trimester of pregnancy. CDR3 amino acids: CASRGSGAGELFF. The CDR3 DNA is TGTGCCAGCAGGGGTAGCGGGGCCGGGGAGCTGTTTTTT.